These 2 T cell receptor beta chains share one sample of origin, sequenced in a study of T-cell memory formation after mild COVID-19. TCRdb re-called the 5' RACE reads through MiXCR, storing one row per CDR3 protein. The data show around 180,000 distinct CDR3 sequences, approximately 16% seen once. What was sequenced was PBMCs or a T cell subset sorted from them (not recorded which). The receptors come from an adult woman who had mild COVID-19 (a few samples of this study predate the infection). Cell type and time point are not known.

The rearrangement joins TRBV7-9 to TRBJ2-1; D gene ambiguous. The V gene lost 1 base and the J gene lost 7 bases, with 5 bases spanning the gap. CDR1 and CDR2 from the germline V gene are SEHNR and FQNEAQ (reference sequence). The CDR3 is 12 amino acids. The CDR3 DNA sequence: TGTGCCAGCAGCTTAGATTCGAATGAGCAGTTCTTC. Its protein is CASSLDSNEQFF.

The CDR3 coding sequence is TGTGCCAGCAGCGTAGATCGAGGGAGTGGGGGCACAGATACGCAGTATTTT. Translating it yields CASSVDRGSGGTDTQYF. The chain joins TRBV9 to TRBJ2-3, with a possible D match to TRBD2 (5 bases). The V gene's germline CDR1 is SGDLS and CDR2 YYNGEE. V was cut by 0 bases and J by 1 base, with 15 bases left in between. The CDR3 is 17 amino acids. The variable domain in full, completed from reference TRBV9 and TRBJ2-3, reads DSGVTQTPKHLITATGQRVTLRCSPRSGDLSVYWYQQSLDQGLQFLIQYYNGEERAKGNILERFSAQQFPDLHSELNLSSLELGDSALYFCASSVDRGSGGTDTQYFGPGTRLTVL.